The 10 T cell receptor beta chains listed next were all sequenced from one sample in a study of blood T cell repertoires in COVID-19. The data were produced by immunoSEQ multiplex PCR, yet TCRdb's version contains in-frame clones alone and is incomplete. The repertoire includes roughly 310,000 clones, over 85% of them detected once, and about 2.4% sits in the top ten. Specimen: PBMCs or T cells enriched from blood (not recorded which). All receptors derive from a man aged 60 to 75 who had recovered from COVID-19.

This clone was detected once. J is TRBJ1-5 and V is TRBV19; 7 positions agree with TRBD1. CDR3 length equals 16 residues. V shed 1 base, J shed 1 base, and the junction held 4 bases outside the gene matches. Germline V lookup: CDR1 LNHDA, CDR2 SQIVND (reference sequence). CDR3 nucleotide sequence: TGTGCCAGTAGTATAGGACAGGGTTTCAGCAATCAGCCCCAGCATTTT. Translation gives CASSIGQGFSNQPQHF.

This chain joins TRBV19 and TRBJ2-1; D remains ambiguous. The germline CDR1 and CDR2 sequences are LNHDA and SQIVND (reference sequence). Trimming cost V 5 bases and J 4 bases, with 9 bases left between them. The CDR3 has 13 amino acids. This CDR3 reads CASSPAEYNEQFF. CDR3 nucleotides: TGTGCCAGTAGTCCCGCGGAGTACAATGAGCAGTTCTTC.

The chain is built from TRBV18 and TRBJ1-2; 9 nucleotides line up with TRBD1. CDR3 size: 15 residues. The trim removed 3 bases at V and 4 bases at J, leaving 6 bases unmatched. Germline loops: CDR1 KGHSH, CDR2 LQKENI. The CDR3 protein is CASSPGTGKSYGYTF. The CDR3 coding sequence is TGTGCCAGCTCACCGGGGACAGGGAAGAGCTATGGCTACACCTTC.

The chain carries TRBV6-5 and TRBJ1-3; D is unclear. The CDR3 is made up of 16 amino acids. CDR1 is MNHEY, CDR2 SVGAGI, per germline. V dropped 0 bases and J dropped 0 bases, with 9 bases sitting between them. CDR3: CASSYSEVFSGNTIYF. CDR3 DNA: TGTGCCAGCAGTTACTCCGAGGTCTTCTCTGGAAACACCATATATTTT.

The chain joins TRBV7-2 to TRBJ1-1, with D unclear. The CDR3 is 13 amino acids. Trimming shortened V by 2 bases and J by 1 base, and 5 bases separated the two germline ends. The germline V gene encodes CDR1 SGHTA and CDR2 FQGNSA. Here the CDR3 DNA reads TGTGCCAGCAGCTTAAATCGGAACACTGAAGCTTTCTTT. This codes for CASSLNRNTEAFF.

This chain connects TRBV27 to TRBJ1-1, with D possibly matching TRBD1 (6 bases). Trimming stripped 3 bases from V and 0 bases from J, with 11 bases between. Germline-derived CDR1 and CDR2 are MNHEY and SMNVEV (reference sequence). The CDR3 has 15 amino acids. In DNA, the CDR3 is TGTGCCAGCAGTTTGGGAGCAGGGGTGAACACTGAAGCTTTCTTT. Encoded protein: CASSLGAGVNTEAFF.

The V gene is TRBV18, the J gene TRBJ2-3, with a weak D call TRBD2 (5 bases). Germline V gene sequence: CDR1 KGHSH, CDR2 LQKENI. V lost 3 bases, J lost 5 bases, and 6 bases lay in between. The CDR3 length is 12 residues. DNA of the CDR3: TGTGCCAGCTCACCGGGAGTAGATACGCAGTATTTT. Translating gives CASSPGVDTQYF.

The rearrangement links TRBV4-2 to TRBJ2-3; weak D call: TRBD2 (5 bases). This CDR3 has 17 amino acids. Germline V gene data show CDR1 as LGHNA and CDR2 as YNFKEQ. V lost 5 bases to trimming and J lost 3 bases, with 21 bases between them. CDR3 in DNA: TGTGCCAGCAGCACAGATATAGTTACGAGGGTTACAGATACGCAGTATTTT. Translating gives CASSTDIVTRVTDTQYF.

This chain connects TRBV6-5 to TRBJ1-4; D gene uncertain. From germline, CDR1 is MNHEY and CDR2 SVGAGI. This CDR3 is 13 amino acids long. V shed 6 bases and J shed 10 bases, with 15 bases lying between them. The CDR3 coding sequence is TGTGCCAGCAGACGTGGCCTTGAGGGAAAACTGTTTTTT. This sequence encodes CASRRGLEGKLFF.

The CDR3 reads CAWSSDRATGYTF. As DNA, the CDR3 is TGTGCCTGGAGCTCTGACAGGGCTACTGGCTACACCTTC. V and J are TRBV30 and TRBJ1-2; 7 nucleotides match TRBD1. This CDR3 has 13 residues. With V trimmed by 3 bases and J by 7 bases, 8 bases remained unmatched. Per germline, CDR1 GTSNPN and CDR2 SVGIG (reference sequence).